This TCR beta chain was identified during a study of graft-versus-host responses after intestinal transplantation. Turning to the study itself: Once they had received anti-thymocyte globulin induction, all recipients took tacrolimus and steroids for approximately three years.

Findings and caveats of the study: Allografts from individuals with graft-donor T cell macrochimerism displayed high graft-versus-host to host-versus-graft clonal ratios. Present in recipient marrow, GvH clones included some that appeared first in ileum or blood. Researchers found peak circulating GvH clone levels linked to early post-transplant HvG declines.

Libraries were prepared by immunoSEQ multiplex PCR; TCRdb keeps only in-frame clonotypes and omits some of them. The top ten hold approximately 1.1% of the sample, which has approximately 89,000 clones, 80% to 95% seen once. In regard to this clone: The antigen remains unidentified.

The V gene's germline CDR1 is SGHRS and CDR2 YFSETQ. V lost 2 bases and J lost 7, with 11 bases in between. This CDR3 region has 13 residues. The source was unstimulated CD8+ T cells sorted from spleen or lymph node cells, collected before transplant. The sequence was obtained from a human donor who was the organ donor for an intestinal transplant. The chain carries TRBV5-1 and TRBJ2-3; maybe TRBD2 (6 bases). The DNA for the CDR3 is TGCGCCAGCAGCTTTCCGGGGGTGCATACGCAGTATTTT. It encodes CASSFPGVHTQYF.